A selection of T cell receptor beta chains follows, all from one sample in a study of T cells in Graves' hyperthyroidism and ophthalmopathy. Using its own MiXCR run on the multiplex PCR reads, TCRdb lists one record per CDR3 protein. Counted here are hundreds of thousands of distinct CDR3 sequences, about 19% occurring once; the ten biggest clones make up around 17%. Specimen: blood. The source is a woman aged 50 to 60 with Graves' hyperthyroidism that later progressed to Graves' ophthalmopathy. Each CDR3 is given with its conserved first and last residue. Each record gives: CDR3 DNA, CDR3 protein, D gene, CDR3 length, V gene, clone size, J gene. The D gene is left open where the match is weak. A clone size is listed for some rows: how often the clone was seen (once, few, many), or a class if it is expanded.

TGCGCCAGCACCATCTCGACAGGGGGTTTTGAGCAGTTCTTC,CASTISTGGFEQFF,TRBD1,14,TRBV4-1,few,TRBJ2-1
TGCAGCGCCGCGGGGGTTGGCACAGATACGCAGTATTTT,CSAAGVGTDTQYF,TRBD2,13,TRBV29-1,NA,TRBJ2-3
TGTGCCAGCAGCTTAGGACAGGGGGCGATCAATCAGCCCCAGCATTTT,CASSLGQGAINQPQHF,TRBD1,16,TRBV7-2,many,TRBJ1-5
TGCAGTGCTATTTCGTGGCGGGGGCCACAAGAGACCCAGTACTTC,CSAISWRGPQETQYF,NA,15,TRBV20-1,few,TRBJ2-5
TGTGCCAGCAGTGAAGAGGCCGACTGGAATTCACCCCTCCACTTT,CASSEEADWNSPLHF,NA,15,TRBV2,NA,TRBJ1-6
TGCGCCAGCAGCTGGATTCCAAGAGGGACGAACACTGAAGCTTTCTTT,CASSWIPRGTNTEAFF,NA,16,TRBV5-1,few,TRBJ1-1
TGTGCCAGTAGTATAGCGCGCAGGGACAAACAGCAGTTCTTC,CASSIARRDKQQFF,NA,14,TRBV19,few,TRBJ2-1
TGTGCCACCAGCGGGGACAGGGCTGCTGGTCAGCCCCAGCATTTT,CATSGDRAAGQPQHF,TRBD1,15,TRBV15,few,TRBJ1-5
TGTGCCAGCAGCCAAGATTTGGCAGGGTGGAACACTGAAGCTTTCTTT,CASSQDLAGWNTEAFF,NA,16,TRBV3-1,many,TRBJ1-1
TGCGCCAGCAGCTTGCGACAGACCTCTGGGGCCAACGTCCTGACTTTC,CASSLRQTSGANVLTF,NA,16,TRBV5-1,NA,TRBJ2-6
TGTGCCACCAGCACCCAGGTTAACTATGACTACACCTTC,CATSTQVNYDYTF,NA,13,TRBV15,NA,TRBJ1-2
TGTGCCAGCAGCTTTGCGGGGGACTCTGGAAACACCATATATTTT,CASSFAGDSGNTIYF,NA,15,TRBV5-5,NA,TRBJ1-3
TGTGCCAGCAGTTACCTTGGGGTTAACTATGGCTACACCTTC,CASSYLGVNYGYTF,NA,14,TRBV6-5,few,TRBJ1-2
TGTGCCAGCACTCTGGGCGGTATGAACACTGAAGCTTCCTTT,CASTLGGMNTEASF,NA,14,TRBV5-6,few,TRBJ1-1
TGTGCCAGCAGTTTAAAGGGGGCGGCCCCTAGCACAGATACGCAGTATTTT,CASSLKGAAPSTDTQYF,TRBD1,17,TRBV12-3/TRBV12-4,many,TRBJ2-3
TGTGCCAGCAGCTTAGCGGCACTGAACACTGAAGCTTTCTTT,CASSLAALNTEAFF,NA,14,TRBV5-1,many,TRBJ1-1
TGTGCCAGCAGTTTCCTTCGGGGGGCCAAGGATTTCGAGCAGTTCTTC,CASSFLRGAKDFEQFF,NA,16,TRBV27,many,TRBJ2-1
TGTGCCAGCACCCCACTGGGGGACAGGCAAGACAATGAGCAGTTCTTC,CASTPLGDRQDNEQFF,TRBD1,16,TRBV6-1,many,TRBJ2-1
TGTGCCATCAGTGAGGAGGGGTGGCGCACTGAAGCTTTCTTT,CAISEEGWRTEAFF,NA,14,TRBV10-3,NA,TRBJ1-1
TGTGCCAGCAGCTTTGAGAGCTTGAACACTGAAGCTTTCTTT,CASSFESLNTEAFF,NA,14,TRBV7-2,few,TRBJ1-1
TGCAGTGCTAGGGGGGCAGCTGGAGATACGCAGTATTTT,CSARGAAGDTQYF,NA,13,TRBV20-1,NA,TRBJ2-3
TGCAGCCTGCTCCCTCGGGGGGCAGGCACAGATACGCAGTATTTT,CSLLPRGAGTDTQYF,NA,15,TRBV20-1,few,TRBJ2-3
TGTGCCACCAACGATGGCTATAGCAATCAGCCCCAGCATTTT,CATNDGYSNQPQHF,NA,14,TRBV6-1,NA,TRBJ1-5
TGTGCCAGCAGCTTATCCCGGGAGCTGTTTTTT,CASSLSRELFF,NA,11,TRBV7-9,NA,TRBJ2-2
TGTGCCAGCAGCGCCGGACAGCTCGGCAATCAGCCCCAGCATTTT,CASSAGQLGNQPQHF,NA,15,TRBV7-9,few,TRBJ1-5
TGTGCCAGCAGGACCGGGACCGGCTCTGAAGCTTTCTTT,CASRTGTGSEAFF,NA,13,TRBV6-1,few,TRBJ1-1
TGTGCCAGCAGCCAAGACCTACTTTCCGGACAGGGGCGTAATGAAAAACTGTTTTTT,CASSQDLLSGQGRNEKLFF,TRBD1,19,TRBV14,few,TRBJ1-4
TGTGCCAGCATCGTAACAGGGGATGGCTATGGCTACACCTTC,CASIVTGDGYGYTF,TRBD1,14,TRBV13,once,TRBJ1-2
TGCAGTGCTCCCGGCGGGGACATCTACAATGAGCAGTTCTTC,CSAPGGDIYNEQFF,NA,14,TRBV20-1,many,TRBJ2-1
TGCAGTGCTAGAGATCGGGGACAGGAACCAAAACTGTTTTTT,CSARDRGQEPKLFF,TRBD1,14,TRBV20-1,NA,TRBJ1-4
TGTGCCAGCAGTTACCCCGGAGCGCAGTACTTC,CASSYPGAQYF,NA,11,TRBV6-9,few,TRBJ2-7
TGCGCCAGCAGCTCCCTAGCGGGCCCCCGAGGTTGGAGGCAGTATTTT,CASSSLAGPRGWRQYF,TRBD2,16,TRBV5-1,few,TRBJ2-3
TGCAGTGCTAACGGACTAGCCCGGGATACGCAGTATTTT,CSANGLARDTQYF,TRBD2,13,TRBV20-1,many,TRBJ2-3
TGTGCCAGCAATACTGGAGGAACTGAAGCTTTCTTT,CASNTGGTEAFF,NA,12,TRBV6-1,many,TRBJ1-1
TGTGCCAGCAGCTTAGGAACACCCCCTAACTATGGCTACACCTTC,CASSLGTPPNYGYTF,NA,15,TRBV7-9,few,TRBJ1-2
TGTGCCAGCAGCCAGGAAACAGTACAAGCGGGCGGAAAACTGTTTTTT,CASSQETVQAGGKLFF,NA,16,TRBV3-1,few,TRBJ1-4
TGTGCCAGCAGGCCCACTAGCGGGGGGCCCTTGCGGCAAGAGACCCAGTACTTC,CASRPTSGGPLRQETQYF,TRBD2,18,TRBV12-3/TRBV12-4,many,TRBJ2-5
TGTGCTAGCAGCATCCTCCGGGACAGAAGCACAGATACGCAGTATTTT,CASSILRDRSTDTQYF,TRBD1,16,TRBV7-7,few,TRBJ2-3
TGTGCCAGCAGCCTATCCATTAGGGGCGGGGGGGTCCCAGATACGCAGTATTTT,CASSLSIRGGGVPDTQYF,TRBD2,18,TRBV3-1,NA,TRBJ2-3
TGTGCCAGTAGTATACCGGTCCGGAATTCACCCCTCCACTTT,CASSIPVRNSPLHF,NA,14,TRBV19,NA,TRBJ1-6
TGCAGTGCTAGAGCGGGGACAGTATTTCAGCCCCAGCATTTT,CSARAGTVFQPQHF,TRBD1,14,TRBV20-1,few,TRBJ1-5
TGTGCCTCCTGGGCCTATAGCTCTGACTATGGCTACACCTTC,CASWAYSSDYGYTF,NA,14,TRBV10-3,NA,TRBJ1-2